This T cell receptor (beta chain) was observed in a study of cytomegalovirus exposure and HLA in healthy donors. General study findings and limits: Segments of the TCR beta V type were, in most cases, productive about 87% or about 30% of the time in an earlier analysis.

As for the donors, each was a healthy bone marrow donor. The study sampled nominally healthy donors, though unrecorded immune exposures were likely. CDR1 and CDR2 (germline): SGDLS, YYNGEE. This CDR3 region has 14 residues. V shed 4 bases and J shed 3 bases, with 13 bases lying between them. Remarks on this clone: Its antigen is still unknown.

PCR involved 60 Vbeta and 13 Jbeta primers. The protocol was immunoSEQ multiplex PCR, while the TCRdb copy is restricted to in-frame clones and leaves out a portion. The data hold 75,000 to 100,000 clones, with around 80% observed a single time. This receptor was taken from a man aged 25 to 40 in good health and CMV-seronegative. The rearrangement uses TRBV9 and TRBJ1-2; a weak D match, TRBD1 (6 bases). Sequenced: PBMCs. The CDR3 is CASSPRTVYYGYTF. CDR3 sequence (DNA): TGTGCCAGCAGCCCACGGACAGTCTACTATGGCTACACCTTC.